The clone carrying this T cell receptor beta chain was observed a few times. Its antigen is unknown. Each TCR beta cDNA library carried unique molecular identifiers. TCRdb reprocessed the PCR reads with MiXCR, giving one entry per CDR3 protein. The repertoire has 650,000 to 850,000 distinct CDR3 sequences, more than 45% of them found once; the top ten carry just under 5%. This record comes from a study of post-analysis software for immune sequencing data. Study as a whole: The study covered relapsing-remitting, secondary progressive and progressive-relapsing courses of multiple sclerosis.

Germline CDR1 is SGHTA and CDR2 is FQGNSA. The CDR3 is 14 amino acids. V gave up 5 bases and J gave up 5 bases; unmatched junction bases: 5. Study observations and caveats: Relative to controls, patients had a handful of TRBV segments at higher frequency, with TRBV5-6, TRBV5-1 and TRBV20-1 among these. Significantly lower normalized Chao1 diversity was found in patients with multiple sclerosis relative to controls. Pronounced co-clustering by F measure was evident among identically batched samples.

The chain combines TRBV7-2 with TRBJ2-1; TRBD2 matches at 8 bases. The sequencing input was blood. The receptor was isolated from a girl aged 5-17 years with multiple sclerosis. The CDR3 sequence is CASSPGLVHNEQFF. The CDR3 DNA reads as TGTGCCAGCAGCCCGGGACTAGTGCACAATGAGCAGTTCTTC. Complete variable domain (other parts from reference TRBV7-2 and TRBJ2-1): GAGVSQSPSNKVTEKGKDVELRCDPISGHTALYWYRQSLGQGLEFLIYFQGNSAPDKSGLPSDRFSAERTGGSVSTLTIQRTQQEDSAVYLCASSPGLVHNEQFFGPGTRLTVL.